The subject of this entry is one T cell receptor (beta chain). The entry originates in a study of cytomegalovirus exposure and HLA in healthy donors. It was with 60 Vbeta and 13 Jbeta primers that the PCR ran. Only in-frame clones appear in the TCRdb table, and some are missing; sequencing was by immunoSEQ multiplex PCR. Here the sample spans over 150,000 clones, 60% to 85% being singletons. This receptor was taken from a woman in her fifties or sixties in good health and CMV-seropositive. Sequenced: PBMCs.

DNA for the CDR3: TGTGCCACCGGCTTAGCGGGGGCTCAAGAGACCCAGTACTTC. It specifies CATGLAGAQETQYF. The chain links TRBV10-3 to TRBJ2-5; TRBD2 matches 9 bases. CDR1 and CDR2 (germline): ENHRY, SYGVKD. After removal of 10 bases from V and 2 bases from J, the junction contained 8 bases not matched to a gene. The CDR3 spans 14 residues.